Listed here is a single T cell receptor beta chain. Its antigen is as yet unknown. The source of the sample is a study of OX40 agonist ivuxolimab in advanced cancers. The protocol was immunoSEQ multiplex PCR, while the TCRdb copy is restricted to in-frame clones and leaves out a portion. Of tens of thousands of clones in the sample, roughly 87% were seen once. General study findings and limits: More expanded clones were seen, on average, in CD8+ T cells than in CD4+. CD4+ and CD8+ blood T cells expanded clonally by week 6 at 0.1 to 3.0 mg/kg.

V was cut by 1 base and J by 0 bases, with 4 bases left in between. The CDR3 is 13 residues long. Germline CDR1 is SGHRS and CDR2 is YFSETQ. This receptor was taken from an adult with an advanced solid tumor such as melanoma, head and neck, liver or kidney cancer. V usage is TRBV5-1 and J usage is TRBJ1-1; D remains ambiguous. Sequenced material: CD4+ or CD8+ T cells sorted from blood, taken in a trial of the OX40 agonist ivuxolimab. The CDR3 loop reads CASSLRVNTEAFF. The CDR3 coding sequence is TGCGCCAGCAGCTTGCGGGTGAACACTGAAGCTTTCTTT.